This paragraph reports one T cell receptor beta chain. This entry is derived from a study of shared clonotypes between healthy human individuals. Looked up from germline, CDR1 is SGHRS and CDR2 is YFSETQ. CDR3 length: 15 residues. J lost 6 bases, V lost 4 bases, and 10 bases had no gene match. The assay was immunoSEQ multiplex PCR, and TCRdb's table has in-frame clones only and misses some. The sample consists of under 1,100,000 clones, 75% to 80% of them appearing once. The TCR sequence derives from a man in his late teens or twenties in good health. Some clones in this sample may be carry-over from other donors' samples. The material sequenced was memory CD4+ T cells from PBMCs. Subset given: CD45RA-negative fraction. V gene TRBV5-1 combines with J gene TRBJ2-1; 7 bases agree with TRBD1. The CDR3 loop is CASSPGQATGNEQFF. DNA for the CDR3: TGCGCCAGCAGCCCCGGACAGGCGACGGGCAATGAGCAGTTCTTC.